Listed below are T cell receptor beta chains from one sample, sequenced in a study of metastatic and nonmetastatic thyroid tumors. TCRdb re-called the PCR reads through MiXCR. The sample has about 24,000 clones, about an eighth seen once. The sequenced sample was blood. The origin of the receptors is a female donor with papillary thyroid cancer or a benign thyroid nodule (not recorded which). Some clones in this sample may be carry-over from other donors' samples. Both conserved end residues are part of each CDR3. The D gene is left open where the match is weak. Where a row states a size, it is once, few, many or the class of an expanded clone; other rows omit it.

.	TRBV7-6	TRBJ1-1	.	TGTGCCAGCAGCTTAGGGGGGAGCACTGAAGCTTTCTTT	CASSLGGSTEAFF
TRBD2	TRBV5-8	TRBJ2-5	many	TGTGCCAGCAGTGCCCTCGCGGGAGGAGTCGGGTCAGAGACCCAGTACTTC	CASSALAGGVGSETQYF
TRBD2	TRBV5-1	TRBJ2-2	many	TGCGCCAGCACCCTGAATGAGGCGGGAGGGCCAAGGACCGGGGAGCTGTTTTTT	CASTLNEAGGPRTGELFF
TRBD2	TRBV7-9	TRBJ2-1	many	TGTGCCAGCAGCTTCACAATGACTAGCGGGACCGTCAATGAGCAGTTCTTC	CASSFTMTSGTVNEQFF
.	TRBV7-9	TRBJ1-1	many	TGTGCCAGCAGCTTCTCGGTACAGGCGGACACTGAAGCTTTCTTT	CASSFSVQADTEAFF
.	TRBV28	TRBJ1-2	many	TGTGCCAGCAGTTCGTCCAGTCTCTATGGCTACACCTTC	CASSSSSLYGYTF
.	TRBV11-2	TRBJ2-1	.	TGTGCCAGCAGCTTAGATCTCGGCTGGGGCATCTACAATGAGCAGTTCTTC	CASSLDLGWGIYNEQFF
TRBD2	TRBV28	TRBJ2-7	few	TGTGCCAGCAGTTTTGGCGGGAGGAGTAGGGAGCAGTACTTC	CASSFGGRSREQYF
TRBD2	TRBV12-3/TRBV12-4	TRBJ2-5	few	TGTGCCAGCAGTTCTGGCTCGGGGGGGGGAGGGGAGACCCAGTACTTC	CASSSGSGGGGETQYF
TRBD1	TRBV11-1	TRBJ2-7	many	TGTGCCAGCAGCTACCCCCGGACAGGTACCTACGAGCAGTACTTC	CASSYPRTGTYEQYF